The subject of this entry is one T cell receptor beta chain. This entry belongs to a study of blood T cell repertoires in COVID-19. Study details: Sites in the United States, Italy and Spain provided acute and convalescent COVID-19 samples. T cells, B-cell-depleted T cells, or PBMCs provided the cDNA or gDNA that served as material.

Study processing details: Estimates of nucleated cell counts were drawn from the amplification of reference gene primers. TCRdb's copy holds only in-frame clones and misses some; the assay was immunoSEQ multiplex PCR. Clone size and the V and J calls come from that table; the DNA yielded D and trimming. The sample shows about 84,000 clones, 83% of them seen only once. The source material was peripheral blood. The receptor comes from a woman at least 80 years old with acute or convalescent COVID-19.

The DNA of the CDR3 is TGTGCCAGCAGGGGGTACAGGGAGAACACTGAAGCTTTCTTT. This translates into CASRGYRENTEAFF. This sequence joins TRBV6-5 and TRBJ1-1; D possibly corresponds to TRBD1 (6 bases). V was cut by 6 bases and J by 1 base, with 12 bases left in between. This CDR3 spans 14 amino acids. The V gene's germline CDR1 is MNHEY and CDR2 SVGAGI.